This T cell receptor (beta chain) originates from a study of shared T cell receptors in the human thymus (dated by TCRdb to the early 2020s). Notes on the research overall: The study examined how self-reactive, shared T-cell receptor alpha chains are generated in the human thymus.

According to the germline V gene, CDR1 reads SQVTM and CDR2 reads ANQGSEA. The CDR3 holds 12 amino acids from the cysteine to the phenylalanine. Of the read, only the CDR3 DNA is kept; its 36 bases are in frame from base 1. V was cut back by 6 bases and J by 4 bases, leaving a gap of 12 bases between them. The protocol used for the library was the immunoSEQ multiplex PCR assay. Sourced from immuneACCESS, this table was stored by TCRdb with only in-frame sequences that have V and J called. A share of the clones is absent; for the studies checked, an unresolved V gene accounts for under half, and the remainder has no known explanation. For this sample the table gives 700,000 to 750,000 clones, of which 70% to 90% were detected only once. The leading ten clones occupy 0.0095% to 0.013% of the sample. On this clone: Its specific antigen is unknown. No base-level quality is on record; no much larger clone is a single base apart.

This sample also belongs to another study, concerning human thymus T cells. As that second paper reports: In Finland, the donors were immunologically healthy infants who were having open corrective cardiac surgery for congenital heart defects. The thymus tissue came from surgical resects taken out during corrective cardiac surgery. Both the thymic and the peripheral blood repertoires appeared to show biased V and J gene segment usage. The related research reported highly overlapping thymic TCR repertoires among unrelated individuals. The study used about eight infant thymus samples plus four related peripheral blood samples to characterize TCR alpha and beta repertoires. The cohort included about 6 male and two female infants, with donor ages spanning 7 to 244 days. Thymocytes were released mechanically from tissue and stored at -70 °C as pellets of about 9-32 million cells. A QIAsymphony instrument was used to extract genomic DNA from frozen cell pellets. Using the immunoSEQ multiplex PCR assay, the TCRB and TCRAD loci were amplified from a standardized quantity of quality-controlled genomic DNA. Amplicons spanned the V(D)J region at a length sufficient to cover the CDR3 and identify V and J genes. The amplicons were sequenced on an Illumina platform via the commercial immunoSEQ service. Primer bias and sequencing errors were corrected as previously described, and TCRAD and TCRB were defined on the basis of the IMGT database. Analysis of the repertoires was done with immunoSEQ Analyzer 3.0 and VDJTools and included basic statistics, V/J segment usage, diversity estimates, rarefaction and pairwise overlap. To estimate diversity, the Chao1, ChaoE, Efron-Thisted, Shannon and inverse Simpson indices were applied, and diversity was also estimated on datasets down-sampled to the smallest sample. Repertoire overlap was assessed by strict matching of CDR3 nucleotide sequence, V gene and J gene, and clustering was done by Jaccard-based multidimensional scaling. On average, thymus samples gave roughly 800,000 unique TCRB clonotypes, whereas blood samples gave around 84,000.

Sequencing input: thymocytes. The rearrangement combines TRBV29-1 with TRBJ1-1; the D gene cannot be resolved reliably. The receptor was isolated from a girl under three years old with a congenital heart defect. Donor details come from another sample of the same person, matched by shared clones. The CDR3 region: CSVERVGTEAFF. The nucleotide sequence is TGCAGCGTCGAGAGGGTTGGCACTGAAGCTTTCTTT.